These T cell receptor beta chains were read from a single sample in a study of blood T cell repertoires in COVID-19. TCRdb's copy holds only in-frame clones and misses some; the assay was immunoSEQ multiplex PCR. In the table there are about 360,000 clones, around 86% of which are singletons. Sequences were obtained from peripheral blood. These receptors originate from a human donor in a cohort sampled during active COVID-19. The CDR3 runs from the conserved cysteine through the conserved F or W. Fields, in order: clone size, V gene, D gene, J gene, CDR3 DNA, CDR3 protein. D genes are given only for firm matches. Rows give clone size only sometimes, using once, few, many, or a class for an expanded clone.

clone_size: -
v_call: TRBV29-1
d_call: -
j_call: TRBJ2-5
cdr3_nt: TGCAGCGTTGCGTTGAGCGGGTCCTTTGAGACCCAGTACTTC
cdr3_aa: CSVALSGSFETQYF

clone_size: -
v_call: TRBV5-4
d_call: -
j_call: TRBJ2-7
cdr3_nt: TGTGCCAGCAGCTTTATCGGAGGGAACGAGCAGTACTTC
cdr3_aa: CASSFIGGNEQYF

clone_size: -
v_call: TRBV11-1
d_call: -
j_call: TRBJ1-1
cdr3_nt: TGTGCCAGCAGCCAAGGATACCGGGACAAGGTTATAGCTTTCTTT
cdr3_aa: CASSQGYRDKVIAFF

clone_size: once
v_call: TRBV15
d_call: -
j_call: TRBJ1-3
cdr3_nt: TGTGCCACCAGCCTCGGACACGTCTCTGGAAACACCATATATTTT
cdr3_aa: CATSLGHVSGNTIYF

clone_size: once
v_call: TRBV5-1
d_call: -
j_call: TRBJ1-3
cdr3_nt: TGCGCCAGCAGCTTGGTGGCCTCTGGAAACACCATATATTTT
cdr3_aa: CASSLVASGNTIYF

clone_size: -
v_call: TRBV19
d_call: TRBD1
j_call: TRBJ1-2
cdr3_nt: TGTGCCAGTAGTGCGGGACAGGCGAACTATGGCTACACCTTC
cdr3_aa: CASSAGQANYGYTF

clone_size: -
v_call: TRBV6-5
d_call: -
j_call: TRBJ2-5
cdr3_nt: TGTGCCAGCAGTACCGCCGGGTTATTCGGGGAGACCCAGTACTTC
cdr3_aa: CASSTAGLFGETQYF

clone_size: -
v_call: TRBV7-9
d_call: TRBD2
j_call: TRBJ2-3
cdr3_nt: TGTGCCAGCAGCTTCATAGCGGGGGCCCTAAATATCAACACAGATACGCAGTATTTT
cdr3_aa: CASSFIAGALNINTDTQYF

clone_size: once
v_call: TRBV7-9
d_call: -
j_call: TRBJ1-2
cdr3_nt: TGTGCCAGCACCCTAACGGCGAACAGCTATGGCTACACCTTC
cdr3_aa: CASTLTANSYGYTF

clone_size: -
v_call: TRBV5-1
d_call: TRBD2
j_call: TRBJ2-1
cdr3_nt: TGCGCCAGCAGCTTGGAGGGGACTAGTATTGAGCAGTTCTTC
cdr3_aa: CASSLEGTSIEQFF

clone_size: -
v_call: TRBV19
d_call: -
j_call: TRBJ1-1
cdr3_nt: TGTGCCAGTAGTTTGAGGGCGGGCACTGAAGCTTTCTTT
cdr3_aa: CASSLRAGTEAFF

clone_size: -
v_call: TRBV3-1/TRBV3-2
d_call: TRBD2
j_call: TRBJ2-7
cdr3_nt: TGTGCCAGCAGCCAAGTCTCAGTTAAGCGGGGGGCCTACGAGCAGTACTTC
cdr3_aa: CASSQVSVKRGAYEQYF

clone_size: -
v_call: TRBV2
d_call: -
j_call: TRBJ1-1
cdr3_nt: TGTGCCAGCAGTGAACAGGGGTCAATGAACACTGAAGCTTTCTTT
cdr3_aa: CASSEQGSMNTEAFF

clone_size: -
v_call: TRBV3-1/TRBV3-2
d_call: TRBD2
j_call: TRBJ2-2
cdr3_nt: TGTGCTGTGGCTAGCGGGATCACCGGGGAGCTGTTTTTT
cdr3_aa: CAVASGITGELFF

clone_size: -
v_call: TRBV6-5
d_call: -
j_call: TRBJ2-1
cdr3_nt: TGTGCCAGCAGTTACTCCGACAGGCGCGGGCAGTTCTTC
cdr3_aa: CASSYSDRRGQFF

clone_size: -
v_call: TRBV30
d_call: -
j_call: TRBJ1-3
cdr3_nt: TGTGCCTGGAGTGTACAGCCCCACTCTGGAAACACCATATATTTT
cdr3_aa: CAWSVQPHSGNTIYF

clone_size: once
v_call: TRBV6-5
d_call: -
j_call: TRBJ1-1
cdr3_nt: TGTGCCGCGGAGATTCCGGGACACGTGAACACTGAAGCTTTCTTT
cdr3_aa: CAAEIPGHVNTEAFF

clone_size: -
v_call: TRBV18
d_call: -
j_call: TRBJ1-1
cdr3_nt: TGTGCCAGCTCACCGCTTGCACAGGATAACACTGAAGCTTTCTTT
cdr3_aa: CASSPLAQDNTEAFF

clone_size: few
v_call: TRBV6-1
d_call: TRBD1
j_call: TRBJ2-7
cdr3_nt: TGTGCCAGCAGTGAAGCCGGACAGGCCTACCTCTCCTACGAGCAGTACTTC
cdr3_aa: CASSEAGQAYLSYEQYF

clone_size: few
v_call: TRBV7-9
d_call: TRBD1
j_call: TRBJ1-2
cdr3_nt: TGTGCCAGCAGCCCCGGAGATGGGACAGGTTCCCTCTATGGCTACACCTTC
cdr3_aa: CASSPGDGTGSLYGYTF

clone_size: -
v_call: TRBV10-1
d_call: TRBD1
j_call: TRBJ1-5
cdr3_nt: TGCGCCAGCAGTGATAGGAGGGGGCCTCAGCCCCAGCATTTT
cdr3_aa: CASSDRRGPQPQHF

clone_size: -
v_call: TRBV5-6
d_call: -
j_call: TRBJ2-3
cdr3_nt: TGTGCCAGCAGCTTATTGGGGGCCGGCACAGATACGCAGTATTTT
cdr3_aa: CASSLLGAGTDTQYF

clone_size: -
v_call: TRBV6-5
d_call: TRBD1
j_call: TRBJ1-6
cdr3_nt: TGTGCCAGCAGTTCCGGGACAGGGGATTCACCCCTCCACTTT
cdr3_aa: CASSSGTGDSPLHF

clone_size: -
v_call: TRBV6-5
d_call: -
j_call: TRBJ2-7
cdr3_nt: TGTGCCAGTTCCAATAGGGGGTCCTACGAGCAGTACTTC
cdr3_aa: CASSNRGSYEQYF

clone_size: -
v_call: TRBV28
d_call: TRBD1
j_call: TRBJ1-2
cdr3_nt: TGTGCCACCAGGACAGGGACGGACTACACCTTC
cdr3_aa: CATRTGTDYTF

clone_size: -
v_call: TRBV19
d_call: TRBD1
j_call: TRBJ1-6
cdr3_nt: TGTGCCAGTAGTATAGCAGGGGGGAATTCACCCCTCCACTTT
cdr3_aa: CASSIAGGNSPLHF

clone_size: -
v_call: TRBV15
d_call: -
j_call: TRBJ2-3
cdr3_nt: TGTGCCACCAGCGGTGACAGGCCCACAGATACGCAGTATTTT
cdr3_aa: CATSGDRPTDTQYF

clone_size: -
v_call: TRBV4-2
d_call: TRBD2
j_call: TRBJ2-7
cdr3_nt: TGTGCCAGCAGCCGTACTAGCGGGGAGTCCTACGAGCAGTACTTC
cdr3_aa: CASSRTSGESYEQYF

clone_size: -
v_call: TRBV6-5
d_call: TRBD1
j_call: TRBJ2-7
cdr3_nt: TGTGCCAGCAGGAAGGACAGGGAGGTAACCTACGAGCAGTACTTC
cdr3_aa: CASRKDREVTYEQYF

clone_size: -
v_call: TRBV20-1
d_call: -
j_call: TRBJ1-3
cdr3_nt: TGCAGCGCTAGTGTCGCAGGGAGAAACACCATATATTTT
cdr3_aa: CSASVAGRNTIYF

clone_size: -
v_call: TRBV2
d_call: -
j_call: TRBJ1-2
cdr3_nt: TGTGCCAGCGCGAGGGAGGTTACGGGCTATGGCTACACCTTC
cdr3_aa: CASAREVTGYGYTF

clone_size: -
v_call: TRBV2
d_call: -
j_call: TRBJ1-2
cdr3_nt: TGTGCCAGCAGTCCGGGACTGAACTATGGCTACACCTTC
cdr3_aa: CASSPGLNYGYTF

clone_size: -
v_call: TRBV28
d_call: TRBD1
j_call: TRBJ2-5
cdr3_nt: TGTGCCAGCAGCACTATCGGGACAGGGGATTTTGAGACCCAGTACTTC
cdr3_aa: CASSTIGTGDFETQYF

clone_size: -
v_call: TRBV19
d_call: TRBD2
j_call: TRBJ2-7
cdr3_nt: TGTGCCAGTAGTTTTGGACTAGCGCCCAACTACGAGCAGTACTTC
cdr3_aa: CASSFGLAPNYEQYF

clone_size: -
v_call: TRBV6-1
d_call: TRBD1
j_call: TRBJ2-3
cdr3_nt: TGTGCCAGCAGTGAAGGGACAGGGCACACAGATACGCAGTATTTT
cdr3_aa: CASSEGTGHTDTQYF

clone_size: -
v_call: TRBV6-5
d_call: -
j_call: TRBJ1-2
cdr3_nt: TGTGCCAGCAGTCCCAGGGGCGATGGCTACACCTTC
cdr3_aa: CASSPRGDGYTF

clone_size: -
v_call: TRBV28
d_call: -
j_call: TRBJ1-5
cdr3_nt: TGTGCCAGCAGGGAGGGAGGACAGCCCCAGCATTTT
cdr3_aa: CASREGGQPQHF

clone_size: -
v_call: TRBV4-2
d_call: -
j_call: TRBJ1-1
cdr3_nt: TGTGCCAGCAGCCTAAAGGGAGAGAACACTGAAGCTTTCTTT
cdr3_aa: CASSLKGENTEAFF

clone_size: -
v_call: TRBV13
d_call: TRBD2
j_call: TRBJ2-3
cdr3_nt: TGTGCCAGCAGCTTAGAGCGCGGGAGAGGCACAGATACGCAGTATTTT
cdr3_aa: CASSLERGRGTDTQYF

clone_size: -
v_call: TRBV6-5
d_call: -
j_call: TRBJ2-7
cdr3_nt: TGTGCCAGCTTGTCTCAGAGAGGTTACGAGCAGTACTTC
cdr3_aa: CASLSQRGYEQYF

clone_size: once
v_call: TRBV18
d_call: TRBD1
j_call: TRBJ1-1
cdr3_nt: TGTGCCAGCTCACCAAGACAGGGGCCGGGCACTGAAGCTTTCTTT
cdr3_aa: CASSPRQGPGTEAFF

clone_size: few
v_call: TRBV7-8
d_call: TRBD1
j_call: TRBJ2-5
cdr3_nt: TGTGCCAGCAGCCTGGGACAGGGGGAAGAGACCCAGTACTTC
cdr3_aa: CASSLGQGEETQYF

clone_size: -
v_call: TRBV6-5
d_call: -
j_call: TRBJ1-2
cdr3_nt: TGTGCCAGCAGTCTGGAGGCGCGAGGCTATGGCTACACCTTC
cdr3_aa: CASSLEARGYGYTF

clone_size: -
v_call: TRBV6-5
d_call: -
j_call: TRBJ1-1
cdr3_nt: TGTGCCAACTGGGACACCGGCGACACTGAAGCTTTCTTT
cdr3_aa: CANWDTGDTEAFF

clone_size: -
v_call: TRBV5-1
d_call: TRBD1
j_call: TRBJ1-1
cdr3_nt: TGCGCCAGCAGCTTGGGAGACAGGGGCACTGAAGCTTTCTTT
cdr3_aa: CASSLGDRGTEAFF

clone_size: -
v_call: TRBV29-1
d_call: -
j_call: TRBJ1-1
cdr3_nt: TGCAGCGTTGTTTTACAGGGTGCTGAAGCTTTCTTT
cdr3_aa: CSVVLQGAEAFF

clone_size: -
v_call: TRBV11-2
d_call: -
j_call: TRBJ2-2
cdr3_nt: TGTGCCAGCAGAAGGGGGAGGGGAGAGAATCCGGACACCGGGGAGCTGTTTTTT
cdr3_aa: CASRRGRGENPDTGELFF

clone_size: -
v_call: TRBV9
d_call: TRBD2
j_call: TRBJ2-3
cdr3_nt: TGTGCCAGCAGCGTAGGAGGGACTAAGCAGTATTTT
cdr3_aa: CASSVGGTKQYF

clone_size: few
v_call: TRBV21-1
d_call: -
j_call: TRBJ2-7
cdr3_nt: TGTGCCAGCAGCAAAGGGTTAGCGGGGTCCCCTTCCTACGAGCAGTACTTC
cdr3_aa: CASSKGLAGSPSYEQYF

clone_size: -
v_call: TRBV4-1
d_call: -
j_call: TRBJ2-1
cdr3_nt: TGCGCCAGCAGCCAAGATGGAGCCGCCAGCTCCTACAATGAGCAGTTCTTC
cdr3_aa: CASSQDGAASSYNEQFF

clone_size: -
v_call: TRBV5-1
d_call: -
j_call: TRBJ2-1
cdr3_nt: TGCGCCAGCAGCTTGGCGTCAGGGTATGGCAACAATGAGCAGTTCTTC
cdr3_aa: CASSLASGYGNNEQFF

clone_size: -
v_call: TRBV15
d_call: -
j_call: TRBJ1-1
cdr3_nt: TGTGCCACCAGCAGTGGAGGGGAACAGATGAACACTGAAGCTTTCTTT
cdr3_aa: CATSSGGEQMNTEAFF

clone_size: -
v_call: TRBV18
d_call: TRBD2
j_call: TRBJ2-3
cdr3_nt: TGTGCCAGCTCACCACGGCGGGGGGGCCGAGATACGCAGTATTTT
cdr3_aa: CASSPRRGGRDTQYF

clone_size: -
v_call: TRBV28
d_call: -
j_call: TRBJ1-5
cdr3_nt: TGTGCCAGCAGTTTCAGGGGACCTCAGCCCCAGCATTTT
cdr3_aa: CASSFRGPQPQHF

clone_size: -
v_call: TRBV4-1
d_call: TRBD1
j_call: TRBJ2-7
cdr3_nt: TGCGCCAGCAGCTACCGGGACAGGGGGCCCTGCGAGCAGTACTTC
cdr3_aa: CASSYRDRGPCEQYF

clone_size: -
v_call: TRBV21-1
d_call: -
j_call: TRBJ2-6
cdr3_nt: TGTGCCAGAAGACGGGACACAGGCTCTGGGGCCAACGTCCTGACTTTC
cdr3_aa: CARRRDTGSGANVLTF

clone_size: -
v_call: TRBV19
d_call: -
j_call: TRBJ2-7
cdr3_nt: TGTGCCAGTAGACTGAACCGGGGAACCCACGAGCAGTACTTC
cdr3_aa: CASRLNRGTHEQYF

clone_size: -
v_call: TRBV6-6
d_call: -
j_call: TRBJ1-2
cdr3_nt: TGTGCCAGCACCCAAGGGGGTTCGAGGGTACCCGATGGCTACACCTTC
cdr3_aa: CASTQGGSRVPDGYTF